This is a list of T cell receptor beta chains from one sample in a study of cytomegalovirus exposure and HLA in healthy donors. Clones were sequenced by immunoSEQ multiplex PCR, and TCRdb holds only the in-frame ones, with some missing. The table lists over 100,000 clones. The sample taken for sequencing was PBMCs. All receptors come from a woman aged 40 to 49 in good health and CMV-seropositive. Both conserved end residues are part of each CDR3.

v_call | cdr3_aa
TRBV6-4 | CASSVGTSRNNEQFF
TRBV5-6 | CASSVGLAGVFSREQYF
TRBV19 | CASKSGQFYNEQFF
TRBV13 | CASSPPWSSEQFF
TRBV27 | CASSPVSPGELFF
TRBV6-5 | CASTQGDRQAFF
TRBV9 | CASSVKAENTGELFF
TRBV5-1 | CASSLVPDIRDIQYF
TRBV19 | CASSFNREVYEQYF
TRBV11-3 | CASSYRDSTDTQYF
TRBV5-6 | CASSFLSGANVLTF
TRBV6-6 | CASSPGTGGEGIGYTF
TRBV6-5 | CASSSTQGSNQPQHF
TRBV29-1 | CSVGRVGDTQYF
TRBV15 | CATSRDLLGGLQETQYF
TRBV5-1 | CASSYGQGSNNEKLFF
TRBV7-8 | CASSPGGAPNYGYTF
TRBV28 | CASSLFWRRQYF
TRBV7-3 | CASSPQAGEFNEQYF
TRBV5-6 | CASSLSHNRMVITNEKLFF
TRBV7-2 | CASSFEVGVGAGELFF
TRBV7-3 | CASSPEGGVTDTQYF
TRBV9 | CASSVGVGTGVGYGYTF
TRBV27 | CASSSRLAGVRETQYF
TRBV5-1 | CASSLVGGDTEAFF